The sequence of this T cell receptor beta chain was determined in a study of T cells in Graves' hyperthyroidism and ophthalmopathy. TCR beta CDR3 regions were amplified from RNA. HTBI primers drove first-round RT-PCR of the TCR CDR3. Using its own MiXCR run on the multiplex PCR reads, TCRdb lists one record per CDR3 protein. Of around 600,000 distinct CDR3 sequences detected, around a sixth appear once; the ten largest clones hold approximately 7%. This clonotype was counted ten times or more. Antigen unknown. This CDR3 region has 14 residues. V trimming: 3 bases; J trimming: 4 bases; junction bases outside the gene matches: 5. The germline CDR1 and CDR2 sequences are SEHNR and FQNEAQ (reference sequence). Broader study findings: Researchers report that a 13 V-J model separated ophthalmopathy from stable hyperthyroidism.

The sequence came from a woman in her twenties or thirties with Graves' hyperthyroidism. Sequenced input: blood. The J gene is TRBJ1-1, the V gene TRBV7-9; 7 positions agree with TRBD1. CDR3 nucleotide sequence: TGTGCCAGCAGCTTTTCGGGACAGTCCACTGAAGCTTTCTTT. Translated: CASSFSGQSTEAFF.